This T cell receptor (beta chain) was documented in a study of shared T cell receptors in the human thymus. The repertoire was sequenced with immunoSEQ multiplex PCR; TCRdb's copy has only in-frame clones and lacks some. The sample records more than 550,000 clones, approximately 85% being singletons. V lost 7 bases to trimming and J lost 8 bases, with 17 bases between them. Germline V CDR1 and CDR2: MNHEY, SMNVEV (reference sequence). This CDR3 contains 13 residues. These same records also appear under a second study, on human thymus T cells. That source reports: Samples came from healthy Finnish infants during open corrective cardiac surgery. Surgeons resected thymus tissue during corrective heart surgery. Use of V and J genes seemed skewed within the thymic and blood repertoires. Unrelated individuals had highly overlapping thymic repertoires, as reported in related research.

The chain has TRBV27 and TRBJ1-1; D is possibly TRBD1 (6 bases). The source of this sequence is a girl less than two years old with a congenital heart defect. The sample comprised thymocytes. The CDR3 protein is CASIKINTGEAFF. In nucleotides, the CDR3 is TGTGCCAGCATTAAGATCAATACAGGGGAAGCTTTCTTT.